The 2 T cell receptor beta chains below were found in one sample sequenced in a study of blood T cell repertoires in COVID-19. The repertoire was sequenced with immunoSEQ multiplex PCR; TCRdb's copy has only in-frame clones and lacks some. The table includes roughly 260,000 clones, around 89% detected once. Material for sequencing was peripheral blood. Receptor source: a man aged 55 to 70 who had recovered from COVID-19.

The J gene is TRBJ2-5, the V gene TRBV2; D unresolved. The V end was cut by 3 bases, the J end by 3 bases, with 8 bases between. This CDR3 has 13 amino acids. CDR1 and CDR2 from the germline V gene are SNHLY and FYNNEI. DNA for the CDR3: TGTGCCAGCAGTGATGTCAGTAAAGAGACCCAGTACTTC. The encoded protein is CASSDVSKETQYF.

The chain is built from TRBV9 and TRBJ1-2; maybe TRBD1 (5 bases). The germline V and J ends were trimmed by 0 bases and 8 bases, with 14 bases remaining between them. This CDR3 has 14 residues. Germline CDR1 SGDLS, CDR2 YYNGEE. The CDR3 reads CASSVAQGSEGYTF. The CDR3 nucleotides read TGTGCCAGCAGCGTAGCGCAGGGAAGTGAAGGCTACACCTTC.